The source of this TCR beta chain is a study of blood T cell repertoires in COVID-19. Study-level background: Nucleic acid was either cDNA or gDNA, and it came from T cells, B-cell-depleted T cells, or PBMCs.

The germline CDR1 and CDR2 sequences are SQVTM and ANQGSEA. Between the trimmed V and J ends, which lost 5 bases and 0 bases, there was a span of 13 bases. This CDR3 comprises 14 residues. Profiling relied on immunoSEQ multiplex PCR, and the TCRdb table lists in-frame clones only, not all of them. The sample yields 250,000 to 400,000 clones, 90% seen once. Sequencing was performed on peripheral blood. The chain joins TRBV29-1 to TRBJ1-1; unclear D gene. The receptor's source is a woman aged 25 to 45 with COVID-19, enrolled during active disease. CDR3 in amino acids: CSVYRVGVNTEAFF. As DNA, the CDR3 is TGCAGCGTTTACCGTGTCGGTGTGAACACTGAAGCTTTCTTT.